The present TCR beta chain was sequenced within a study of blood T cells in healthy people across ages. Overall study results and limits: Correlation between TCR beta diversity and naive T cell percentage was strong. Across the age range, TCR beta diversity per million T cells fell in a roughly linear way.

Notes on this clonotype: The antigen is not known.

The sample, roughly 9.5 milliliters of peripheral blood, was drawn from each donor. Unmatched junction bases numbered 6, after V lost 0 bases and J lost 8 bases. The CDR3 is 14 amino acids. In germline, CDR1 is SQVTM, CDR2 ANQGSEA. It was with a sample-barcoded 5' primer and a J-beta primer mix that a second PCR of about 7 to 12 cycles was run. Every cDNA molecule carried a tag from a template-switch adaptor bearing 12 random nucleotides. MiXCR, run by TCRdb on the 5' RACE reads, gives a single entry per CDR3 protein. The profile covers about 1,500,000 distinct CDR3 sequences, with approximately 40% appearing a single time and approximately 7.9% taken by the ten largest.

The chain recombines TRBV29-1 with TRBJ1-4; TRBD1 agrees at 7 bases. The TCR was taken from a woman between 18 and 29 years old in good health. Material: blood. CDR3: CSVEDPWTGEKLFF. The CDR3 nucleotides are TGCAGCGTTGAAGATCCCTGGACAGGCGAAAAACTGTTTTTT.